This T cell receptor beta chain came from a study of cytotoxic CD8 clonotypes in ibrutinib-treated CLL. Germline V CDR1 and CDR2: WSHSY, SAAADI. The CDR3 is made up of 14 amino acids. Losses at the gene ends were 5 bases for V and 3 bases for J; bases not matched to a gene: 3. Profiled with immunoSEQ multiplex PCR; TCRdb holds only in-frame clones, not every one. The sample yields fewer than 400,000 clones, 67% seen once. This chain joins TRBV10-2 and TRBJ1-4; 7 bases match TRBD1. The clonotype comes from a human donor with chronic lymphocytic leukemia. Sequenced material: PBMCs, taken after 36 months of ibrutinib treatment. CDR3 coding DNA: TGCGCCAGCAGTAGACAGGGCGCTAATGAAAAACTGTTTTTT. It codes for CASSRQGANEKLFF.